The 32 T cell receptor beta chains reported below all come from one sample, sequenced in a study of T cell responses to AZD1222 COVID-19 vaccine. TCRdb's table, derived via immunoSEQ multiplex PCR, lists solely in-frame clones and lacks some. This sample has around 200,000 clones, with about 91% found just once. The starting material was peripheral blood, obtained on day 0 of AZD1222 vaccination. These TCRs come from an adult in good health.

The V gene is TRBV5-1, the J gene TRBJ2-7; either TRBD1 or TRBD2 may fit D (5 bases each). The V gene lost 1 base and the J gene lost 2 bases, with 10 bases spanning the gap. The germline gives CDR1 SGHRS, CDR2 YFSETQ. The length of the CDR3 is 14 residues. The CDR3 spells CASSLRGPTYEQYF. The CDR3 nucleotides read TGCGCCAGCAGCTTGCGGGGACCCACCTACGAGCAGTACTTC.

This clone was detected only once. The V call is TRBV5-1, the J call TRBJ2-1, with a possible D match to TRBD1 (6 bases). This CDR3 comprises 13 residues. In germline, CDR1 is SGHRS, CDR2 YFSETQ. Trimming pared 0 bases from V and 8 bases from J, leaving 9 bases between. The CDR3 DNA reads as TGCGCCAGCAGCTTGGAGGGGGACGATGAGCAGTTCTTC. It is translated as CASSLEGDDEQFF. Based on the CDR3 plus reference TRBV5-1 and TRBJ2-1, the full variable domain is KAGVTQTPRYLIKTRGQQVTLSCSPISGHRSVSWYQQTPGQGLQFLFEYFSETQRNKGNFPGRFSGRQFSNSRSEMNVSTLELGDSALYLCASSLEGDDEQFFGPGTRLTVL.

This sequence joins TRBV7-6 and TRBJ1-2; 7 bases map to TRBD1. CDR3 length equals 15 residues. Germline CDR1 is SGHVS and CDR2 is FNYEAQ. The J segment lost 5 bases and the V segment lost 5 bases, leaving 11 bases of the junction unmatched. In nucleotides, the CDR3 is TGTGCCAGCAGCCCCACAGTAGACAGGGCTTATGGCTACACCTTC. Translation gives CASSPTVDRAYGYTF.

This clone has just one count. This rearrangement joins TRBV11-3 to TRBJ2-1, with 8 bases that match TRBD2. Germline trimming cut 5 bases from V and 5 bases from J; bases unmatched to any gene: 14. Per the germline V gene, CDR1 is SGHNT and CDR2 is YENEEA. The CDR3 has 17 amino acids. This CDR3 is CASSPRGAGGGNNEQFF. Written as DNA, the CDR3 is TGTGCCAGCAGCCCCCGGGGGGCCGGCGGGGGGAACAATGAGCAGTTCTTC.

This clone was observed a few times. CDR3 region: CASSPQEAGDTGELFF. The CDR3 nucleotides are TGTGCCAGCAGCCCGCAGGAGGCAGGCGACACCGGGGAGCTGTTTTTT. The chain recombines TRBV4-2 with TRBJ2-2; the D gene is possibly TRBD2 (5 bases). The CDR3 contains 16 residues. The V gene lost 4 bases and the J gene lost 3 bases, with 15 bases spanning the gap. Looked up from germline, CDR1 is LGHNA and CDR2 is YNFKEQ.

To note about this clone: Other nucleotide sequences in the sample specify the same CDR3. The gene calls are TRBV7-6 and TRBJ2-7; 7 nucleotides line up with TRBD1. The V and J ends lost 1 base and 2 bases, in that order; junction bases with no gene match: 2. The CDR3 sequence is 14 residues long. Germline V gives CDR1 SGHVS, CDR2 FNYEAQ. CDR3 protein: CASSLGTGTYEQYF. CDR3 coding DNA: TGTGCCAGCAGCTTAGGGACAGGTACCTACGAGCAGTACTTC.

The chain recombines TRBV7-9 with TRBJ1-2; D uncertain. Trimming pared 4 bases from V and 6 bases from J, leaving 12 bases between. The CDR3 consists of 13 residues. Germline V gene sequence: CDR1 SEHNR, CDR2 FQNEAQ (reference sequence). The CDR3 loop is CASSSERGNGYTF. The CDR3 DNA sequence: TGTGCCAGCAGCTCCGAGCGGGGAAATGGCTACACCTTC.

This chain uses TRBV20-1 with TRBJ1-6; tentatively, D is TRBD1 (5 bases). CDR1 DFQATT and CDR2 SNEGSKA come from the germline V gene (reference sequence). Trimming removed 3 bases at V and 5 bases at J, with 8 bases between. The CDR3 runs 13 residues. DNA of the CDR3: TGCAGTGCTAGTACGGGGGATAATTCACCCCTCCACTTT. Protein product: CSASTGDNSPLHF.

The table lists this clone with a count of one. The chain couples TRBV2 to TRBJ1-6; tentative D call: TRBD1 (6 bases). Germline CDR1 SNHLY, CDR2 FYNNEI. Deletions cut 8 bases from V and 10 bases from J, with 15 bases between. The CDR3 extends over 13 amino acids. This chain's CDR3 is CASSNGGGSPLHF. CDR3 coding DNA: TGTGCCAGCTCGAACGGGGGCGGGTCACCCCTCCACTTT.

The rearrangement uses TRBV6-1 and TRBJ1-5; D is unresolved. The CDR3 is 13 amino acids. Looked up from germline, CDR1 is MNHNS and CDR2 is SASEGT. V was clipped by 3 bases and J by 4 bases, with 7 bases between them. CDR3 sequence: CASSESINQPQHF. CDR3 DNA sequence: TGTGCCAGCAGTGAGTCAATTAATCAGCCCCAGCATTTT.

The V gene is TRBV6-2 or TRBV6-3, the J gene TRBJ2-7; D may be TRBD2 (6 bases). This CDR3 has 12 amino acids. Germline CDR1 reads MNHEY; CDR2 reads SVGEGT. The V end lost 6 bases, the J end lost 6 bases, and 12 bases lay between the germline ends. CDR3: CASSHGGVEQYF. CDR3 DNA sequence: TGTGCCAGCAGCCACGGGGGTGTCGAGCAGTACTTC.

CDR3 protein: CASSLDATDKPTYEQYF. Here the CDR3 DNA reads TGTGCCAGCAGCCTTGACGCGACGGACAAACCTACCTACGAGCAGTACTTC. The chain couples TRBV5-6 to TRBJ2-7; D perhaps matches TRBD1 (5 bases). V was shortened by 4 bases and J by 2 bases, with 22 bases between the two germline ends. The CDR3 runs to 17 residues. Germline V gene data show CDR1 as SGHDT and CDR2 as YYEEEE.

The rearrangement links TRBV7-2 to TRBJ2-3, with D perhaps assigned TRBD1 or TRBD2 (5 bases each). The CDR3 is 15 amino acids. V was shortened by 5 bases and J by 3 bases, with 15 bases between the two germline ends. Germline V CDR1 and CDR2: SGHTA, FQGNSA. CDR3 sequence reads: CASSPTGTITDTQYF. The CDR3 nucleotides read TGTGCCAGCAGCCCCACCGGGACCATAACAGATACGCAGTATTTT.

This chain uses TRBV27 with TRBJ2-3; no firm D call. Deletions cut 1 base from V and 6 bases from J, with 17 bases between. CDR1 and CDR2 (germline): MNHEY, SMNVEV (reference sequence). The CDR3 spans 16 residues. CDR3 sequence reads: CASSLWKGWHLDTQYF. The CDR3 DNA reads as TGTGCCAGCAGTTTATGGAAGGGATGGCATTTGGATACGCAGTATTTT.

J is TRBJ1-4 and V is TRBV30; no clear D gene. The CDR3 consists of 14 residues. V gave up 0 bases and J gave up 4 bases, with 9 bases separating them. CDR1 is GTSNPN and CDR2 is SVGIG in the germline V gene (reference sequence). CDR3 loop: CAWSVLQSNEKLFF. Written as DNA, the CDR3 is TGTGCCTGGAGTGTACTCCAGAGTAATGAAAAACTGTTTTTT.

This sequence joins TRBV6-5 and TRBJ1-1; no firm D call. V was trimmed by 8 bases and J by 5 bases, leaving 18 bases between them. Germline CDR1 reads MNHEY; CDR2 reads SVGAGI. The CDR3 extends over 14 amino acids. Here the CDR3 reads CASGRDSVVTEAFF. CDR3 nucleotides: TGTGCCAGCGGACGAGATAGCGTAGTAACTGAAGCTTTCTTT.

This clone came up once. The rearrangement joins TRBV7-9 to TRBJ1-5; possibly TRBD1 for D (5 bases). V gave up 1 base and J gave up 4 bases, with 11 bases separating them. The CDR3 is 15 amino acids. Germline V gene lookup returns CDR1 SEHNR and CDR2 FQNEAQ (reference sequence). CDR3: CASSLGLGVNQPQHF. In DNA form, the CDR3 reads TGTGCCAGCAGCTTAGGCCTGGGGGTAAATCAGCCCCAGCATTTT.

The chain is built from TRBV19 and TRBJ1-1, with a possible D match to TRBD1 (5 bases). V was pared by 1 base and J by 11 bases, with 14 bases between. From germline, CDR1 is LNHDA and CDR2 SQIVND (reference sequence). CDR3 size: 13 residues. The CDR3 spells CASSIAGRREAFF. The DNA for the CDR3 is TGTGCCAGTAGTATAGCAGGGAGGCGGGAGGCTTTCTTT. The variable domain in full, completed from reference TRBV19 and TRBJ1-1, reads DGGITQSPKYLFRKEGQNVTLSCEQNLNHDAMYWYRQDPGQGLRLIYYSQIVNDFQKGDIAEGYSVSREKKESFPLTVTSAQKNPTAFYLCASSIAGRREAFFGQGTRLTVV.

CDR3 nucleotides: TGCGCCAGCGAGCTGCCTGGGGGGCGGGAGCAGTTCTTC. It codes for CASELPGGREQFF. The chain recombines TRBV4-1 with TRBJ2-1, with D possibly called TRBD1 or TRBD2 (6 bases each). V was shortened by 8 bases and J by 10 bases, with 18 bases between the two germline ends. The germline V gene encodes CDR1 MGHRA and CDR2 YSYEKL. CDR3 length: 13 amino acids.

V usage is TRBV7-2 and J usage is TRBJ1-3; 8 bases are a match to TRBD1. V was pared by 5 bases and J by 2 bases, with 14 bases of the junction left unmatched. From germline, CDR1 is SGHTA and CDR2 FQGNSA. There are 18 residues in the CDR3. This chain's CDR3 is CASSLASRQGTAGNTIYF. In DNA form, the CDR3 reads TGTGCCAGCAGCCTTGCCTCAAGACAGGGGACTGCTGGAAACACCATATATTTT.

V usage is TRBV5-6 and J usage is TRBJ1-1; unclear D gene. The germline V gene encodes CDR1 SGHDT and CDR2 YYEEEE. With 0 bases removed from V and 1 base from J, the gap between germline ends came to 7 bases. CDR3 size: 14 residues. The CDR3, as DNA: TGTGCCAGCAGCTTGGGGTTGGGGAACACTGAAGCTTTCTTT. It specifies CASSLGLGNTEAFF. The full variable domain, rest sourced from reference TRBV5-6 and TRBJ1-1, is DAGVTQSPTHLIKTRGQQVTLRCSPKSGHDTVSWYQQALGQGPQFIFQYYEEEERQRGNFPDRFSGHQFPNYSSELNVNALLLGDSALYLCASSLGLGNTEAFFGQGTRLTVV.

V is TRBV5-1 and J is TRBJ2-1; weak D call: TRBD1 (6 bases). The CDR3 has 15 residues. Germline V gene sequence: CDR1 SGHRS, CDR2 YFSETQ. Trimming removed 2 bases from V and 0 bases from J, with 9 bases in between. The CDR3 spells CASSFRDTSYNEQFF. CDR3 DNA sequence: TGCGCCAGCAGCTTCCGGGACACCTCCTACAATGAGCAGTTCTTC.

The chain carries TRBV3-1 (or the pseudogene TRBV3-2) and TRBJ1-1; a possible D gene is TRBD1 (5 bases). The V end was cut by 5 bases, the J end by 1 base, with 14 bases between. Germline CDR1 is LGHDT and CDR2 is YNNKEL (reference sequence). CDR3 size: 15 residues. The chain's CDR3 is CASSSIRVGNTEAFF. The CDR3 nucleotides read TGTGCCAGCAGCTCAATCAGGGTCGGGAACACTGAAGCTTTCTTT.

This clone was counted once. The V call is TRBV7-9, the J call TRBJ1-6, with D unresolved. The CDR3 runs 15 residues. V was clipped by 5 bases and J by 5 bases, with 13 bases between them. The germline V gene encodes CDR1 SEHNR and CDR2 FQNEAQ (reference sequence). The CDR3 loop is CASSQRLRDNSPLHF. The CDR3 DNA reads as TGTGCCAGCAGCCAACGTTTACGGGATAATTCACCCCTCCACTTT.

The chain is built from TRBV5-4 and TRBJ1-2, with 10 bases fitting TRBD1. Germline CDR1 reads SGHNT; CDR2 reads YYREEE (reference sequence). This CDR3 has 13 amino acids. V dropped 4 bases and J dropped 4; count of bases not matched to a gene: 1. CDR3 sequence (DNA): TGTGCCAGCAGCGGGGACAGGGGCTATGGCTACACCTTC. It encodes CASSGDRGYGYTF. The whole variable domain, remainder taken from reference TRBV5-4 and TRBJ1-2, is ETGVTQSPTHLIKTRGQQVTLRCSSQSGHNTVSWYQQALGQGPQFIFQYYREEENGRGNFPPRFSGLQFPNYSSELNVNALELDDSALYLCASSGDRGYGYTFGSGTRLTVV.

The chain is built from TRBV3-1 (or the pseudogene TRBV3-2) and TRBJ2-5; D not resolved. The germline V and J ends were trimmed by 0 bases and 3 bases, with 5 bases remaining between them. Per the germline V gene, CDR1 is LGHDT and CDR2 is YNNKEL (reference sequence). This CDR3 has 13 amino acids. As DNA, the CDR3 is TGTGCCAGCAGCCAAGAGCTGGAAGAGACCCAGTACTTC. Its translation: CASSQELEETQYF.

The chain is built from TRBV30 and TRBJ1-2; TRBD1 matches 7 bases. Germline lookup yields CDR1 GTSNPN and CDR2 SVGIG (reference sequence). This CDR3 is built from 14 residues. The junction had 4 bases not matched to a gene; V was cut back by 0 bases and J by 3 bases. Here the CDR3 DNA reads TGTGCCTGGAGTGTCAACAGGGGAGACTATGGCTACACCTTC. Translating gives CAWSVNRGDYGYTF.

The chain carries TRBV10-3 and TRBJ2-1, with TRBD2 matching over 10 bases. V was clipped by 0 bases and J by 2 bases; unmatched bases: 1. Germline assignment: CDR1 ENHRY and CDR2 SYGVKD. This CDR3 is built from 16 residues. The CDR3: CAISESSGGTYNEQFF. CDR3 DNA sequence: TGTGCCATCAGTGAGTCTAGCGGGGGGACCTACAATGAGCAGTTCTTC.

The chain couples TRBV5-1 to TRBJ1-1, with D tentatively TRBD1 (6 bases). V lost 2 bases and J 3 bases, leaving 11 bases between the germline ends. This CDR3 is 14 amino acids long. Germline assignment: CDR1 SGHRS and CDR2 YFSETQ. The DNA for the CDR3 is TGCGCCAGCAGCTTCGGGGACACCTACACTGAAGCTTTCTTT. Its translation is CASSFGDTYTEAFF.

The chain uses TRBV30 and TRBJ1-4; 7 nucleotides match TRBD1. Trimming at V came to 2 bases and at J to 7 bases, leaving 10 bases not matched to a gene. The CDR3 is 15 residues long. Germline-derived CDR1 and CDR2 are GTSNPN and SVGIG (reference sequence). CDR3 in DNA: TGTGCCTGGAGTCTGCCGACAGGGTTCACTGAAAAACTGTTTTTT. It encodes CAWSLPTGFTEKLFF.

This clone was recorded a few times. The chain uses TRBV12-3 or TRBV12-4 and TRBJ1-1; D perhaps matches TRBD1 (6 bases). V was cut by 6 bases and J by 10 bases, with 15 bases left in between. The CDR3 spans 12 residues. The CDR3 region has the DNA TGTGCCAGCAGCCAAGGGGTGGACAGAGCTTTCTTT. Translation: CASSQGVDRAFF.

J is TRBJ2-7 and V is TRBV5-1; D remains ambiguous. From germline, CDR1 is SGHRS and CDR2 YFSETQ. The CDR3 spans 13 residues. Trimming cost V 3 bases and J 1 base, with 8 bases left between them. The CDR3 sequence: CASSSTGSYEQYF. In DNA form, the CDR3 reads TGCGCCAGCAGCTCAACCGGGTCCTACGAGCAGTACTTC.